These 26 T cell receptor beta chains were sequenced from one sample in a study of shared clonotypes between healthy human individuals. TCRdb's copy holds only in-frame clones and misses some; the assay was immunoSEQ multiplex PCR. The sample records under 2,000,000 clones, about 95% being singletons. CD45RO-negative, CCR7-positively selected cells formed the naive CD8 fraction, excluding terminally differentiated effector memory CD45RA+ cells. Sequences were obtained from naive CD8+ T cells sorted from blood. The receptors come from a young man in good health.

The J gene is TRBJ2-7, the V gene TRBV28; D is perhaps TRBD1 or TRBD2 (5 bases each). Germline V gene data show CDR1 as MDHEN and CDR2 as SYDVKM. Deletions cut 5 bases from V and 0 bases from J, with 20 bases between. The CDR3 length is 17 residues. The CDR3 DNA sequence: TGTGCCAGCAGTCCGCGCGGTCGGGGACCTATCTCCTACGAGCAGTACTTC. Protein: CASSPRGRGPISYEQYF.

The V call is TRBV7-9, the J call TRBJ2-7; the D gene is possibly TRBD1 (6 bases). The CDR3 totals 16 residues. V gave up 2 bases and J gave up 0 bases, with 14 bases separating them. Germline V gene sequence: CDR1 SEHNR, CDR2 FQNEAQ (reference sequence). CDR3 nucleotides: TGTGCCAGCAGCTTAATTGCCCGGACAGACTCCTACGAGCAGTACTTC. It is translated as CASSLIARTDSYEQYF.

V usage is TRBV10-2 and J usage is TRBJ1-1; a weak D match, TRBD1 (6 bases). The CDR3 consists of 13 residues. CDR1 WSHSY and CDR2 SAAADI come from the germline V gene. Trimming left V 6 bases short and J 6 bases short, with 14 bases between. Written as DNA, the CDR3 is TGCGCCAGCAGGGTACAGGGCGGGCCTGAAGCTTTCTTT. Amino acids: CASRVQGGPEAFF.

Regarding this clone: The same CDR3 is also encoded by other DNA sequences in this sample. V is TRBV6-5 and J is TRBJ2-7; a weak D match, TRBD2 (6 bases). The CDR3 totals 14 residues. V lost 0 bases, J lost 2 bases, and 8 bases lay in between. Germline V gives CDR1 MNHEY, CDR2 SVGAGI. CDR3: CASSYSGTAYEQYF. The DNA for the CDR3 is TGTGCCAGCAGTTACTCCGGGACTGCCTACGAGCAGTACTTC.

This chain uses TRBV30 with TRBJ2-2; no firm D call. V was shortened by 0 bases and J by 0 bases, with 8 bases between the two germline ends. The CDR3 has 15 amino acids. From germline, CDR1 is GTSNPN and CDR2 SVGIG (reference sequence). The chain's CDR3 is CAWSVPTSNTGELFF. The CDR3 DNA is TGTGCCTGGAGTGTACCGACCTCGAACACCGGGGAGCTGTTTTTT.

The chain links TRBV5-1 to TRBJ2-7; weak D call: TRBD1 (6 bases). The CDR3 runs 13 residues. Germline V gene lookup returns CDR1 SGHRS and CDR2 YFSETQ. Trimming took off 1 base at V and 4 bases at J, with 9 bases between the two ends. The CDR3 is CASSLPGVYEQYF. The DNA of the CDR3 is TGCGCCAGCAGCTTGCCAGGGGTTTACGAGCAGTACTTC.

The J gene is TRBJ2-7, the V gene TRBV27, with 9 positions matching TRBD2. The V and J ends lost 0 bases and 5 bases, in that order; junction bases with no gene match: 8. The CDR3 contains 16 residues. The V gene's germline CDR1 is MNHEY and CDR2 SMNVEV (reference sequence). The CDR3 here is CASSLSPGTSRHEQYF. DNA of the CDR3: TGTGCCAGCAGTTTATCCCCCGGGACTAGCAGGCACGAGCAGTACTTC.

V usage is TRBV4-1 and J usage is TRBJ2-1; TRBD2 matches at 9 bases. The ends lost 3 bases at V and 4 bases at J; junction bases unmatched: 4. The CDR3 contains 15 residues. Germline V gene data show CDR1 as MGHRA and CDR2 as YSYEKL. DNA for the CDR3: TGCGCCAGCAGCCAGCTAGCGGGGCGATACAATGAGCAGTTCTTC. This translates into CASSQLAGRYNEQFF.

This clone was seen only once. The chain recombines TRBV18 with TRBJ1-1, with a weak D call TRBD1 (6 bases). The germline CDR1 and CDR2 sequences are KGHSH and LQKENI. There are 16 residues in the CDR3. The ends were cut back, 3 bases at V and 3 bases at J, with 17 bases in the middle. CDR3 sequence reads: CASSPGASLLDTEAFF. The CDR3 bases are TGTGCCAGCTCACCGGGGGCCTCCTTGCTGGACACTGAAGCTTTCTTT.

The CDR3 here is CASSQYRTGELFF. In DNA, the CDR3 is TGTGCCAGCAGCCAATACAGGACCGGGGAGCTGTTTTTT. This chain uses TRBV6-6 with TRBJ2-2; TRBD1 might be the D (5 bases). Per the germline V gene, CDR1 is MNHNY and CDR2 is SVGAGI (reference sequence). The CDR3 loop spans 13 amino acids. Between the trimmed V and J ends, which lost 6 bases and 5 bases, there was a span of 10 bases.

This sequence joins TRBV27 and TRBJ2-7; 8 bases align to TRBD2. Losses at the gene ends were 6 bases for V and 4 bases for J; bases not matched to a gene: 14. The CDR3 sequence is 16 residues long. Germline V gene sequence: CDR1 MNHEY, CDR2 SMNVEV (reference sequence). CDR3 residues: CASSLLYRGGPYEQYF. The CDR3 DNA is TGTGCCAGCAGCCTGCTATATCGGGGGGGGCCGTACGAGCAGTACTTC.

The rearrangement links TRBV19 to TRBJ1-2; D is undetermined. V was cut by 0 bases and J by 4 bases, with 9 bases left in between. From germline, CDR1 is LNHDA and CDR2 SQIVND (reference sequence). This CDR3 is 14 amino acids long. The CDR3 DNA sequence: TGTGCCAGTAGTATAGATCTCCAGCCCTATGGCTACACCTTC. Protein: CASSIDLQPYGYTF. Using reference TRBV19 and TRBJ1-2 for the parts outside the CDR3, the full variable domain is DGGITQSPKYLFRKEGQNVTLSCEQNLNHDAMYWYRQDPGQGLRLIYYSQIVNDFQKGDIAEGYSVSREKKESFPLTVTSAQKNPTAFYLCASSIDLQPYGYTFGSGTRLTVV.

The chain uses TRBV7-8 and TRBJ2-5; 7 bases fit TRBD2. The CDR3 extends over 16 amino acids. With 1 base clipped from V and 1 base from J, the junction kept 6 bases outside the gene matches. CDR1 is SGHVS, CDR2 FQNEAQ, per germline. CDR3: CASSLDIAGFQETQYF. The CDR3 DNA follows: TGTGCCAGCAGCTTAGACATAGCGGGCTTCCAAGAGACCCAGTACTTC.

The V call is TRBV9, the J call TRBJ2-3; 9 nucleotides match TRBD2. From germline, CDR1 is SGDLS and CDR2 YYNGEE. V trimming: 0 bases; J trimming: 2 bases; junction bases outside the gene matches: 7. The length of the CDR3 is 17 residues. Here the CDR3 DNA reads TGTGCCAGCAGCGTAGAGGGGGGACTAGCCCTCACAGATACGCAGTATTTT. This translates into CASSVEGGLALTDTQYF.

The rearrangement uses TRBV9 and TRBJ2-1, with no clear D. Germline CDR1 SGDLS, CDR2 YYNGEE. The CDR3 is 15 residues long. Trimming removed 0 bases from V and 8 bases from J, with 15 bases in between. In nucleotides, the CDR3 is TGTGCCAGCAGCGTAGAAGGGATGAGTGTACATGAGCAGTTCTTC. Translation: CASSVEGMSVHEQFF.

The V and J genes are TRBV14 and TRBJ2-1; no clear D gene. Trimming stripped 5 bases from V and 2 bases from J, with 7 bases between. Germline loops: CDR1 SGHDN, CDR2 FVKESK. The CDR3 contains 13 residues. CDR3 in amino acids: CASSIQTYNEQFF. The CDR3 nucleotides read TGTGCCAGCAGCATCCAGACCTACAATGAGCAGTTCTTC. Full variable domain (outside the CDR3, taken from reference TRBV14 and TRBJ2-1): EAGVTQFPSHSVIEKGQTVTLRCDPISGHDNLYWYRRVMGKEIKFLLHFVKESKQDESGMPNNRFLAERTGGTYSTLKVQPAELEDSGVYFCASSIQTYNEQFFGPGTRLTVL.

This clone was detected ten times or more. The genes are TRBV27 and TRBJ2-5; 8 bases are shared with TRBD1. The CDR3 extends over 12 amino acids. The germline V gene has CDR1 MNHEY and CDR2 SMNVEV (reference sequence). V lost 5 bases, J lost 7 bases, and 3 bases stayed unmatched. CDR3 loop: CASSPDRGTQYF. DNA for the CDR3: TGTGCCAGCAGTCCCGACAGGGGGACCCAGTACTTC.

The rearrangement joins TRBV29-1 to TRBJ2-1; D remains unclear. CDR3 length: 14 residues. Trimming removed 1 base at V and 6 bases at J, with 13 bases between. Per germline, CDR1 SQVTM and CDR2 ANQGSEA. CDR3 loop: CSVEAHLEGNEQFF. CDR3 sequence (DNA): TGCAGCGTTGAAGCGCATCTGGAAGGCAATGAGCAGTTCTTC.

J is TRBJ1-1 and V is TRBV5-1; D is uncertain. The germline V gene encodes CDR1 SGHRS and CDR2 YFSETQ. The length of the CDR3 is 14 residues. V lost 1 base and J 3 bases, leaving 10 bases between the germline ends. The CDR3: CASSLSGIDTEAFF. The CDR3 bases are TGCGCCAGCAGCTTGAGTGGGATCGACACTGAAGCTTTCTTT.

The CDR3 sequence: CASSSLPLRSGNSPLHF. CDR3 nucleotides: TGTGCCAGCAGCTCCTTACCGTTACGATCGGGAAACTCACCCCTCCACTTT. The chain links TRBV13 to TRBJ1-6; the D is unclear. Between the trimmed V and J ends, which lost 4 bases and 10 bases, there was a span of 23 bases. The CDR3 sequence is 17 residues long. Germline V lookup: CDR1 PRHDT, CDR2 FYEKMQ (reference sequence).

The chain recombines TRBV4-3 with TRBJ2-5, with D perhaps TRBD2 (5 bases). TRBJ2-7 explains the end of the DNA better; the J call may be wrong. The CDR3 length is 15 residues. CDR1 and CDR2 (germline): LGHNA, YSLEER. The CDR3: CASSQEAAGADEQYF. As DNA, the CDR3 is TGCGCCAGCAGCCAAGAAGCGGCAGGCGCGGACGAGCAGTACTTC.

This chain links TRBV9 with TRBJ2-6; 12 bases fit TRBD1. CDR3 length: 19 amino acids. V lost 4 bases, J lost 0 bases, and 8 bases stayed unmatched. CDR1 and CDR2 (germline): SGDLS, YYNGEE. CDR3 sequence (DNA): TGTGCCAGCAGCTTACGGGACAGGGGGCTAACCTCTGGGGCCAACGTCCTGACTTTC. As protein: CASSLRDRGLTSGANVLTF.

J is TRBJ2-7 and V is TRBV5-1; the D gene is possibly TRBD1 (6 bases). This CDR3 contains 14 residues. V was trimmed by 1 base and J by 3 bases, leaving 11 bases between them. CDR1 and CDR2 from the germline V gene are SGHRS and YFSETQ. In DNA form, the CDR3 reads TGCGCCAGCAGCTTGAGCTTACAGGGCTACGAGCAGTACTTC. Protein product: CASSLSLQGYEQYF.

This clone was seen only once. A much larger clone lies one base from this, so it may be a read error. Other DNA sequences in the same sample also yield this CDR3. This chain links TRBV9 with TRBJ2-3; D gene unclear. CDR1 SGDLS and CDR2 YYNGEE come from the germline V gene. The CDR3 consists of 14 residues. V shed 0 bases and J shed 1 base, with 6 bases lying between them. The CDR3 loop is CASSVGWGTDTQYF. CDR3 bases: TGTGCCAGCAGCGTAGGATGGGGCACAGATACGCAGTATTTT. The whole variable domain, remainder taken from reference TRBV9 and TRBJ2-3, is DSGVTQTPKHLITATGQRVTLRCSPRSGDLSVYWYQQSLDQGLQFLIQYYNGEERAKGNILERFSAQQFPDLHSELNLSSLELGDSALYFCASSVGWGTDTQYFGPGTRLTVL.

The CDR3 is CASSPDTHGINIQYF. The CDR3 DNA reads TGTGCCAGTAGCCCGGACACCCACGGGATAAACATTCAGTACTTC. This sequence joins TRBV19 and TRBJ2-4; perhaps D is TRBD1 or TRBD2 (5 bases each). Trimming left V 6 bases short and J 6 bases short, with 18 bases between. The CDR3 loop spans 15 amino acids. Germline lookup yields CDR1 LNHDA and CDR2 SQIVND (reference sequence).

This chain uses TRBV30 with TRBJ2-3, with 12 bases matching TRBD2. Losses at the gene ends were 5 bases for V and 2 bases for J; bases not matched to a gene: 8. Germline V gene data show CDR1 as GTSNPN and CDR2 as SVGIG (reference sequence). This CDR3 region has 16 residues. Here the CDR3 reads CAWGGGLAGSTDTQYF. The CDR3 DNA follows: TGTGCCTGGGGCGGAGGACTAGCGGGATCCACAGATACGCAGTATTTT.